This note documents a single T cell receptor beta chain sequence. The antigen is not known. Trimming pared 3 bases from V and 8 bases from J, leaving 13 bases between. The CDR3 covers 13 residues. Germline CDR1 SGHDN, CDR2 FVKESK. These data belong to a study of T cell responses to AZD1222 COVID-19 vaccine. General study results and limits: There were repertoire samples only from the period after the peak T cell response. Close to half of all spike-specific TCRs reportedly target regions of the variants that are unmutated.

The method was immunoSEQ multiplex PCR; TCRdb's version includes in-frame clones alone and lacks a portion of them. This sample yields around 120,000 clones, of which 88% are seen a single time; just over 9.5% belongs to the top ten. This sequence originates from an adult in good health. The sequenced sample was peripheral blood, obtained on day 0 of AZD1222 vaccination. The chain combines TRBV14 with TRBJ1-2; D possibly corresponds to TRBD1 (6 bases). The CDR3 spells CASSHTRGQGYTF. The DNA for the CDR3 is TGTGCCAGCAGCCATACCCGGGGACAAGGCTACACCTTC.